This T cell receptor beta chain was captured in a study of a mutant IDH1 vaccine in newly diagnosed glioma. Background on the study: Treated patients had a mean age of approximately 41 years and a sex split that was approximately 62% male and roughly 40% female. Previous care, which was radiotherapy, temozolomide, or both, most often involved both. Weeks 35 and 47 hosted visits V12 and V13, respectively.

Indicated time point: week 35, safety follow-up. Doses of 300 ug of mutant IDH1 20-mer peptide were given with topical imiquimod. This clone was observed a few times. No antigen is known for it. Repertoires were generated with immunoSEQ multiplex PCR, while TCRdb's copy carries only in-frame clones and drops some. The data show tens of thousands of clones, 80% to 90% seen once. Deletions cut 7 bases from V and 5 bases from J, with 8 bases between. CDR3 size: 12 residues. Per germline, CDR1 SEHNR and CDR2 FQNEAQ (reference sequence). The clonotype originates from a man aged 35 to 55 with glioma. Material: PBMCs, obtained from a glioma patient whose treatment included an IDH1 peptide vaccine. The chain has TRBV7-9 and TRBJ2-2; D is unresolved. CDR3: CASNTPTGELFF. The CDR3 DNA follows: TGTGCCAGCAACACTCCAACCGGGGAGCTGTTTTTT.